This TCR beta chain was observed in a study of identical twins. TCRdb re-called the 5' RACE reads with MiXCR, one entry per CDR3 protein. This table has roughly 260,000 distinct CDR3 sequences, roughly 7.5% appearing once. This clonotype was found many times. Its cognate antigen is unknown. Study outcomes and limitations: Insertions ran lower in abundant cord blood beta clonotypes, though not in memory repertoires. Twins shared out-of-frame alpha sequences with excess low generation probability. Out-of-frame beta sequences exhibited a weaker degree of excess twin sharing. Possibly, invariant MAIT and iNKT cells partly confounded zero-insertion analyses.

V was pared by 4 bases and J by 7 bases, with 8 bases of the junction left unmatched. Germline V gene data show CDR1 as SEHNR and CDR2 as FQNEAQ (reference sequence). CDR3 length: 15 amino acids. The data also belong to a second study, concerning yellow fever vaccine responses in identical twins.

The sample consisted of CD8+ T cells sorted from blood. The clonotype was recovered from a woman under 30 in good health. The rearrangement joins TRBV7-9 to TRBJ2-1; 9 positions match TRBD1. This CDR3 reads CASSSTRQGGNEQFF. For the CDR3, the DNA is TGTGCCAGCAGCTCCACCCGACAGGGGGGAAATGAGCAGTTCTTC.